This TCR beta chain was documented in a study of OX40 agonist ivuxolimab in advanced cancers. Looking at the study overall: Ivuxolimab doses were 0.01, 0.1, 0.3, 1.5, 3 or 10 mg/kg every 2 weeks.

The cohort excluded patients with autoimmune disease history or systemic immunosuppression. TCRdb keeps only in-frame clones here, not all; method: immunoSEQ multiplex PCR. The data contain some 44,000 clones, 70% to 85% of them singletons. Trimming removed 6 bases from V and 8 bases from J; junction bases left unmatched: 13. The germline gives CDR1 MNHNY, CDR2 SVGAGI (reference sequence). The CDR3 extends over 15 amino acids. Source: CD4+ or CD8+ T cells sorted from blood, taken in a trial of the OX40 agonist ivuxolimab. The gene calls are TRBV6-6 and TRBJ2-4; 7 bases agree with TRBD1. This TCR derives from an adult with an advanced solid tumor such as melanoma, head and neck, liver or kidney cancer. This chain's CDR3 is CASSKGDSQNYIQYF. The CDR3 bases are TGTGCCAGCAGCAAGGGGGACAGTCAAAATTACATTCAGTACTTC.